Listed here are 21 T cell receptor beta chains from one sample, sequenced in a study of metastatic and nonmetastatic thyroid tumors. Using MiXCR, TCRdb reanalyzed the PCR reads. The sample contains about 49,000 clones, around 4% of which appear only once. No treatment of any kind had been given to any patient before thyroid surgery. What was sequenced was blood. These receptors came from a female donor with papillary thyroid cancer or a benign thyroid nodule (not recorded which). Some clones in this sample may be carry-over from other donors' samples.

This clone was seen a few times. The chain employs TRBV5-1 and TRBJ2-1; D perhaps matches TRBD2 (7 bases). V shed 6 bases and J shed 1 base, with 14 bases lying between them. The CDR3 runs to 15 residues. The V gene's germline CDR1 is SGHRS and CDR2 YFSETQ. CDR3 residues: CASKGGGGSYNEQFF. The CDR3, as DNA: TGCGCCAGCAAGGGGGGAGGGGGTTCCTACAATGAGCAGTTCTTC.

Ten or more counts support this clone. The rearrangement joins TRBV9 to TRBJ2-4; TRBD1 matches 7 bases. The CDR3 is made up of 14 amino acids. The germline gives CDR1 SGDLS, CDR2 YYNGEE. Trimming cost V 3 bases and J 8 bases; bases outside gene matches: 8. CDR3 nucleotides: TGTGCCAGCAGCGGAGACAGGGCTTTGGACATTCAGTACTTC. This gives the protein CASSGDRALDIQYF.

This clone has only a few counts. This clone may be a read error of a much larger clone one base away. This chain connects TRBV20-1 to TRBJ1-1; tentative D call: TRBD1 (5 bases). The CDR3 runs to 15 residues. The germline gives CDR1 DFQATT, CDR2 SNEGSKA (reference sequence). Deletions cut 8 bases from V and 0 bases from J, with 19 bases between. CDR3 in amino acids: CSSPRDGELNTEAFF. For the CDR3, the DNA is TGCAGTTCCCCAAGGGACGGGGAACTGAACACTGAAGCTTTCTTT.

This clone is medium-sized within its sample. The chain joins TRBV6-1 to TRBJ1-1; the match to TRBD1 covers 10 bases. Looked up from germline, CDR1 is MNHNS and CDR2 is SASEGT. Unmatched junction bases numbered 10, after V lost 4 bases and J lost 8 bases. The CDR3 covers 15 residues. The DNA for the CDR3 is TGTGCCAGCAGTGCCACCGGGACAGGGGCTTCCGAAGCTTTCTTT. Its translation: CASSATGTGASEAFF.

This clone was seen repeatedly, ten times or more. The V call is TRBV3-1, the J call TRBJ2-2, with D maybe TRBD2 (6 bases). CDR1 and CDR2 (germline): LGHDT, YNNKEL (reference sequence). The V gene lost 7 bases and the J gene lost 8 bases, with 8 bases spanning the gap. The CDR3 contains 11 residues. The CDR3 spells CASKAGGELFF. In DNA form, the CDR3 reads TGTGCCAGCAAGGCGGGAGGGGAGCTGTTTTTT.

This clone was observed at least ten times. This chain links TRBV27 with TRBJ2-3; D uncertain. This CDR3 is 13 amino acids long. From germline, CDR1 is MNHEY and CDR2 SMNVEV (reference sequence). The ends were cut back, 4 bases at V and 1 base at J, with 6 bases in the middle. The CDR3 sequence: CASSSLGTDTQYF. The DNA for the CDR3 is TGTGCCAGCAGTTCCCTCGGCACAGATACGCAGTATTTT.

This clone occurred many times. The chain recombines TRBV5-6 with TRBJ1-2, with a tentative D call TRBD1 (5 bases). The CDR3 extends over 13 amino acids. The germline CDR1 and CDR2 sequences are SGHDT and YYEEEE. The ends were cut back, 6 bases at V and 4 bases at J, with 13 bases in the middle. The CDR3 sequence: CASNPDGGYGYTF. The CDR3 DNA reads TGTGCCAGCAACCCCGACGGGGGCTATGGCTACACCTTC.

This clone was picked up many times. The chain combines TRBV19 with TRBJ2-1; the D call may be TRBD1 or TRBD2 (5 bases each). V lost 3 bases and J 0 bases, leaving 18 bases between the germline ends. The CDR3 has 18 amino acids. Germline assignment: CDR1 LNHDA and CDR2 SQIVND (reference sequence). CDR3: CASSIGTGKRSSYNEQFF. The DNA for the CDR3 is TGTGCCAGTAGTATTGGGACCGGCAAACGGAGCTCCTACAATGAGCAGTTCTTC.

This clone was seen at least ten times. The J gene is TRBJ1-1, the V gene TRBV11-2, with D tentatively TRBD1 (5 bases). Germline V gene lookup returns CDR1 SGHAT and CDR2 FQNNGV. The CDR3 extends over 12 amino acids. V was clipped by 5 bases and J by 7 bases, with 11 bases between them. CDR3 sequence (DNA): TGTGCCAGCAGCGCCCAGGGTGATGAAGCTTTCTTT. Translation: CASSAQGDEAFF. The variable domain in full, with the rest retrieved from reference TRBV11-2 and TRBJ1-1, is EAGVAQSPRYKIIEKRQSVAFWCNPISGHATLYWYQQILGQGPKLLIQFQNNGVVDDSQLPKDRFSAERLKGVDSTLKIQPAKLEDSAVYLCASSAQGDEAFFGQGTRLTVV.

This clone has just a few counts. Since a much larger clone is just one base distant, this may be a read error. The V call is TRBV6-9, the J call TRBJ2-5; 7 nucleotides agree with TRBD1. Germline V lookup: CDR1 MNHGY, CDR2 SVAAGI. The CDR3 runs to 14 residues. In nucleotides, the CDR3 is TGCGCCAGCAGTATGACAGGGTTGGGAGAGACCCAGTACTTC. Its translation: CASSMTGLGETQYF.

This clone has just a few counts. One end of the junction does not line up with germline, which may come from a read error. The rearrangement joins TRBV12-5 to TRBJ1-2; a weak D match, TRBD1 (5 bases). Germline V gene lookup returns CDR1 LGHNT and CDR2 FRNRAP. This CDR3 region has 16 residues. The CDR3 coding sequence is TGTGCTAGTGGTGGGGGTGTTTCCACCGCTAAATATGGCTACACCTTC. Translation: CASGGGVSTAKYGYTF.

This clone was observed at least ten times. The rearrangement links TRBV7-9 to TRBJ2-5, with D unresolved. Trimming took off 5 bases at V and 2 bases at J, with 12 bases between the two ends. The CDR3 length is 14 residues. Germline values: CDR1 SEHNR, CDR2 FQNEAQ (reference sequence). The CDR3 coding sequence is TGTGCCAGCAGCGAAAGACTGAGTCAAGAGACCCAGTACTTC. Protein: CASSERLSQETQYF.

This clone has ten or more counts. The chain joins TRBV24-1 to TRBJ2-3; D gene unclear. This CDR3 comprises 14 residues. V was trimmed by 4 bases and J by 0 bases, leaving 7 bases between them. Germline V gene data show CDR1 as KGHDR and CDR2 as SFDVKD. DNA of the CDR3: TGTGCCACCAGTGACCCCCGAAGCACAGATACGCAGTATTTT. Encoded protein: CATSDPRSTDTQYF.

CDR3 region: CSASVQGITDTQYF. The CDR3 DNA reads as TGCAGTGCTAGTGTACAGGGTATCACAGATACGCAGTATTTT. The chain employs TRBV20-1 and TRBJ2-3; maybe TRBD1 (6 bases). This CDR3 is built from 14 residues. Per the germline V gene, CDR1 is DFQATT and CDR2 is SNEGSKA (reference sequence). The ends were cut back, 3 bases at V and 2 bases at J, with 12 bases in the middle.

This clone showed up many times. The chain uses TRBV4-1 and TRBJ2-2, with D perhaps TRBD2 (6 bases). V dropped 1 base and J dropped 6 bases, with 12 bases sitting between them. This CDR3 region has 15 residues. Germline CDR1 and CDR2: MGHRA and YSYEKL. The CDR3 protein is CASSQGRGGAGELFF. CDR3 bases: TGCGCCAGCAGCCAAGGGCGCGGAGGGGCCGGGGAGCTGTTTTTT.

In its sample, this clone ranks as medium-sized (0.01 to 0.1%). The chain employs TRBV6-5 and TRBJ1-1; no clear D gene. There are 13 residues in the CDR3. Deletions cut 2 bases from V and 4 bases from J, with 8 bases between. Germline V gene data show CDR1 as MNHEY and CDR2 as SVGAGI. DNA for the CDR3: TGTGCCAGCAGTTACAGGGAGATCACTGAAGCTTTCTTT. Its protein product is CASSYREITEAFF.

This clone was observed a few times. The DNA for the CDR3 is TGTGCCAGCAGCTCACACAACCATGGAGTTGGGTATAATGAGCAGTTCTTC. It translates to CASSSHNHGVGYNEQFF. The J gene is TRBJ2-1, the V gene TRBV11-2; D is undetermined. Germline lookup yields CDR1 SGHAT and CDR2 FQNNGV. Trimming pared 4 bases from V and 7 bases from J, leaving 23 bases between. The CDR3 length is 17 residues.

Regarding this clone: A much larger clonotype is one base distant, so this may be a read error. Within the sample, other DNA sequences also encode this same CDR3. The rearrangement joins TRBV7-9 to TRBJ1-1; 8 positions match TRBD1. The CDR3 is 15 residues long. Trimming removed 3 bases from V and 3 bases from J; junction bases left unmatched: 6. Germline CDR1 is SEHNR and CDR2 is FQNEAQ (reference sequence). The CDR3 sequence: CASSLESGGYTEAFF. The CDR3 coding sequence is TGTGCCAGCAGCTTGGAGTCAGGGGGCTACACTGAAGCTTTCTTT.

Here the CDR3 reads CASSASPDNTYEQYF. CDR3 DNA sequence: TGTGCCAGCAGCGCTTCTCCGGACAACACATACGAGCAGTACTTC. The V and J genes are TRBV10-3 and TRBJ2-7; D perhaps matches TRBD1 (5 bases). This CDR3 contains 15 residues. From germline, CDR1 is ENHRY and CDR2 SYGVKD. The V end was cut by 10 bases, the J end by 4 bases, with 23 bases between.

This chain uses TRBV3-1 with TRBJ1-1, with D unclear. This CDR3 comprises 16 residues. The V end was cut by 4 bases, the J end by 4 bases, with 19 bases between. Germline-derived CDR1 and CDR2 are LGHDT and YNNKEL (reference sequence). CDR3 coding DNA: TGTGCCAGCAGCCCGCCCGGGAACCCCCGTGGCACTGAAGCTTTCTTT. Protein: CASSPPGNPRGTEAFF.

This clone was observed many times. Mismatch with germline at one junction end may stem from a read error. The chain combines TRBV6-1 with TRBJ1-1; 8 bases align to TRBD1. Germline assignment: CDR1 MNHNS and CDR2 SASEGT. The CDR3 covers 12 residues. DNA of the CDR3: TGTGCCAGCAGTGAAGCGCGGACAGGGCAAGTCTTT. Encoded protein: CASSEARTGQVF.